This TCR beta chain was recorded in a study of blood T cell repertoires in COVID-19. Seattle patient enrollment occurred during active infection, with longitudinal follow-up thereafter. CDR3 size: 15 residues. The assay was immunoSEQ multiplex PCR, and TCRdb's table has in-frame clones only and misses some. The table records fewer than 70,000 clones, about three quarters of them present only once. This sequence was found in a man aged 30 to 39 with COVID-19, enrolled during active disease. V is TRBV21-1 and J is TRBJ2-1; TRBD2 is the table's D call and was not checked against the DNA. TRBV21-1 is listed as a pseudogene. The specimen sequenced was peripheral blood. The DNA for the CDR3 is TGTGCCAGCAGCGAACAAGCGGAAGGGATGGATGAGCAGTTCTTC. It is translated as CASSEQAEGMDEQFF.